The 11 T cell receptor beta chains listed next were all sequenced from one sample in a study of blood T cell repertoires in COVID-19 (TCRdb year 2020). Preparation of the library involved the immunoSEQ multiplex PCR assay. The immuneACCESS repertoire file appears here via TCRdb, limited to in-frame rearrangements. These files lack a portion of the clones; in checked studies, under half of the deficit traces to unresolved V genes, and the cause of the others is not known. The sample table records 200,000 to 250,000 clones; roughly nine tenths of these occur just once. The ten most abundant clones make up roughly 1.7% of the sample. Sequenced input: peripheral blood. These receptors originate from an older man with acute or convalescent COVID-19.

The rearrangement links TRBV5-4 to TRBJ2-5, with 11 bases lining up with TRBD2. The CDR3 length is 15 residues. The germline V gene encodes CDR1 SGHNT and CDR2 YYREEE (reference sequence). Trimming cost V 0 bases and J 3 bases; bases outside gene matches: 1. The CDR3 DNA reads as TGTGCCAGCAGCTTGGTAGCGGGAGGGGAAGAGACCCAGTACTTC. This encodes CASSLVAGGEETQYF.

The chain has TRBV6-2 or TRBV6-3 and TRBJ2-7, with 13 bases aligning to TRBD2. Germline loops: CDR1 MNHEY, CDR2 SVGEGT. V gave up 5 bases and J gave up 3 bases; unmatched junction bases: 4. The CDR3 is 15 amino acids. The CDR3 coding sequence is TGTGCCAGCAGTCGACTAGCGGGAGGACTCTACGAGCAGTACTTC. It encodes CASSRLAGGLYEQYF.

The genes are TRBV5-5 and TRBJ2-2; maybe TRBD1 (6 bases). The CDR3 covers 15 residues. Trimming stripped 2 bases from V and 4 bases from J, with 12 bases between. Germline V gene sequence: CDR1 SGHKS, CDR2 YYEKEE (reference sequence). CDR3 DNA: TGTGCCAGCAGCTTAACCGGGACACTCACCGGGGAGCTGTTTTTT. It is translated as CASSLTGTLTGELFF.

This chain uses TRBV10-3 with TRBJ2-3, with 8 bases matching TRBD1. Germline V lookup: CDR1 ENHRY, CDR2 SYGVKD. With 8 bases clipped from V and 4 bases from J, the junction kept 2 bases outside the gene matches. The CDR3 contains 12 residues. For the CDR3, the DNA is TGTGCCATCGGACAGGGCGCAGATACGCAGTATTTT. Protein sequence: CAIGQGADTQYF.

The V and J genes are TRBV7-9 and TRBJ1-1; D uncertain. Trimming took off 5 bases at V and 4 bases at J, with 8 bases between the two ends. Germline V gives CDR1 SEHNR, CDR2 FQNEAQ (reference sequence). This CDR3 spans 12 amino acids. CDR3 nucleotides: TGTGCCAGCAGCAATTCCGGCACTGAAGCTTTCTTT. Amino acids: CASSNSGTEAFF.

The rearrangement uses TRBV2 and TRBJ2-1, with a tentative D call TRBD1 (7 bases). The CDR3 sequence is 15 residues long. Trimming removed 2 bases from V and 7 bases from J, with 15 bases in between. Per the germline V gene, CDR1 is SNHLY and CDR2 is FYNNEI. The CDR3 here is CASSELKGAGNEQFF. The CDR3 nucleotides are TGTGCCAGCAGTGAATTGAAGGGGGCGGGAAATGAGCAGTTCTTC. The full variable domain, with the rest looked up from reference TRBV2 and TRBJ2-1, is EPEVTQTPSHQVTQMGQEVILRCVPISNHLYFYWYRQILGQKVEFLVSFYNNEISEKSEIFDDQFSVERPDGSNFTLKIRSTKLEDSAMYFCASSELKGAGNEQFFGPGTRLTVL.

The chain uses TRBV27 and TRBJ1-6; D might be TRBD1 (6 bases). CDR3 length: 14 amino acids. Trimming cost V 3 bases and J 10 bases, with 13 bases left between them. Looked up from germline, CDR1 is MNHEY and CDR2 is SMNVEV (reference sequence). The CDR3, as DNA: TGTGCCAGCAGTTTCACAGGGACGGGGTCACCCCTCCACTTT. Protein product: CASSFTGTGSPLHF.

This clone was found once. CDR3 in DNA: TGTGCCAGCAGCTTAGTGGGGACAGGGGACGGGGAGCTGTTTTTT. Its protein is CASSLVGTGDGELFF. The chain has TRBV7-2 and TRBJ2-2; 10 bases align to TRBD1. Germline V gives CDR1 SGHTA, CDR2 FQGNSA. With 1 base clipped from V and 7 bases from J, the junction kept 3 bases outside the gene matches. The CDR3 covers 15 residues.

The V and J genes are TRBV6-5 and TRBJ2-1; D possibly corresponds to TRBD2 (5 bases). Germline values: CDR1 MNHEY, CDR2 SVGAGI. The CDR3 consists of 13 residues. V was trimmed by 2 bases and J by 8 bases, leaving 10 bases between them. This chain's CDR3 is CASSYDMRDEQFF. CDR3 nucleotide sequence: TGTGCCAGCAGTTACGATATGAGGGATGAGCAGTTCTTC.

This clone appeared a few times. The rearrangement joins TRBV12-3 or TRBV12-4 to TRBJ1-1; D is unclear. This CDR3 is built from 13 residues. V lost 3 bases to trimming and J lost 5 bases, with 10 bases between them. CDR3 protein: CASSLGRSTEAFF. The CDR3 DNA follows: TGTGCCAGCAGTTTGGGCAGGTCTACTGAAGCTTTCTTT.

This clone has more than one count but fewer than ten. The CDR3 spells CASRFASTDTQYF. The CDR3 DNA follows: TGTGCCAGTAGATTCGCGTCAACAGATACGCAGTATTTT. The chain links TRBV19 to TRBJ2-3; D gene uncertain. The CDR3 is 13 amino acids. Germline CDR1 reads LNHDA; CDR2 reads SQIVND (reference sequence). Trimming removed 6 bases at V and 3 bases at J, with 10 bases between.